The rows below give T cell receptor beta chains drawn from one sample of a study of blood T cells in healthy people across ages. TCRdb analysed the 5' RACE reads with MiXCR anew, one entry per CDR3 protein. This sample has some 1.6 million distinct CDR3 sequences, with 30% to 35% found just once. Sequenced material: blood. The receptors originated from a woman in her thirties in good health. CDR3s include the opening cysteine and the closing phenylalanine or tryptophan. Each record gives: J gene, D gene, V gene, clone size, CDR3 DNA, CDR3 protein. A D gene is named only where the DNA matches it firmly. Some rows have no size entry. The others give once, few or many, or a class for an expanded clone.

j_gene: TRBJ1-5; d_gene: NA; v_gene: TRBV5-5; abundance: few; CDR3nt: TGTGCCAGCAGCCCCCGGGGGGTCAGGGAAGGCAATCAGCCCCAGCATTTT; CDR3aa: CASSPRGVREGNQPQHF
j_gene: TRBJ2-1; d_gene: NA; v_gene: TRBV29-1; abundance: many; CDR3nt: TGCAGCGTTGAGCCCGCTACCAATAGACCAGATGAGCAGTTCTTC; CDR3aa: CSVEPATNRPDEQFF
j_gene: TRBJ1-5; d_gene: TRBD1; v_gene: TRBV29-1; abundance: NA; CDR3nt: TGCAGCGTGATGACAGGGGGCGGCAATCAGCCCCAGCATTTT; CDR3aa: CSVMTGGGNQPQHF
j_gene: TRBJ1-5; d_gene: NA; v_gene: TRBV24-1; abundance: NA; CDR3nt: TGTGCCACCAGTCCCGGCGGAGGAGGCAATCAGCCCCAGCATTTT; CDR3aa: CATSPGGGGNQPQHF
j_gene: TRBJ1-6; d_gene: NA; v_gene: TRBV18; abundance: NA; CDR3nt: TGTGCCAGCTCACAAACAACAGGGAGCTCCTATAATTCACCCCTCCACTTT; CDR3aa: CASSQTTGSSYNSPLHF
j_gene: TRBJ2-3; d_gene: TRBD1; v_gene: TRBV5-1; abundance: NA; CDR3nt: TGCGCCAGCAGCGTTGACAGGGGGCTTGTAGATACGCAGTATTTT; CDR3aa: CASSVDRGLVDTQYF
j_gene: TRBJ1-2; d_gene: NA; v_gene: TRBV29-1; abundance: many; CDR3nt: TGCAGCGTTGAAGGGACACTGCGTCGAGGGGCCGGCTATGGCTACACCTTC; CDR3aa: CSVEGTLRRGAGYGYTF
j_gene: TRBJ2-1; d_gene: TRBD2; v_gene: TRBV7-8; abundance: NA; CDR3nt: TGTGCCAGCAGCTTAGCGGCGACTAGCGGGCAGTACAATGAGCAGTTCTTC; CDR3aa: CASSLAATSGQYNEQFF
j_gene: TRBJ2-1; d_gene: TRBD1; v_gene: TRBV4-1; abundance: few; CDR3nt: TGCGCCAGCAGCCAAGGGCAGGGGGCCAGCAATGAGCAGTTCTTC; CDR3aa: CASSQGQGASNEQFF
j_gene: TRBJ2-7; d_gene: TRBD2; v_gene: TRBV20-1; abundance: NA; CDR3nt: TGCAGTGCTAGGGGACTAGCGGGCTTAGAAGAGCAGTACTTC; CDR3aa: CSARGLAGLEEQYF
j_gene: TRBJ2-3; d_gene: TRBD2; v_gene: TRBV7-7; abundance: few; CDR3nt: TGTGCCAGCAGCCGTAGCGGGAGGGCGGATACGCAGTATTTT; CDR3aa: CASSRSGRADTQYF
j_gene: TRBJ1-1; d_gene: NA; v_gene: TRBV20-1; abundance: NA; CDR3nt: TGCAGTGCTAGAGATCAACGGCAGAACACTGAAGCTTTCTTT; CDR3aa: CSARDQRQNTEAFF
j_gene: TRBJ2-7; d_gene: TRBD1; v_gene: TRBV4-1; abundance: NA; CDR3nt: TGCGCCAGCAGCGAAAATCTTGTAGGACAGGGTTGGTACGAGCAGTACTTC; CDR3aa: CASSENLVGQGWYEQYF
j_gene: TRBJ2-7; d_gene: TRBD2; v_gene: TRBV20-1; abundance: many; CDR3nt: TGCAGTGCCTTACACCGGGGGGATTACGAGCAGTACTTC; CDR3aa: CSALHRGDYEQYF
j_gene: TRBJ2-3; d_gene: TRBD2; v_gene: TRBV12-3/TRBV12-4; abundance: NA; CDR3nt: TGTGCCAGCAGTATCCACGGGAGGGTTTCAGATACGCAGTATTTT; CDR3aa: CASSIHGRVSDTQYF
j_gene: TRBJ2-1; d_gene: NA; v_gene: TRBV15; abundance: once; CDR3nt: TGTGCCACCAGCAGAAGAGCTGGACTACTTCTCTCCTACAATGAGCAGTTCTTC; CDR3aa: CATSRRAGLLLSYNEQFF
j_gene: TRBJ2-5; d_gene: NA; v_gene: TRBV5-4; abundance: few; CDR3nt: TGTGCCAGCAGCTTGTCGTCAGGGGACCTCCAAGAGACCCAGTACTTC; CDR3aa: CASSLSSGDLQETQYF
j_gene: TRBJ2-5; d_gene: TRBD2; v_gene: TRBV2; abundance: NA; CDR3nt: TGTGCCAGCAGTGAAGCACGACAAGCGGGGATTGGAGAGACCCAGTACTTC; CDR3aa: CASSEARQAGIGETQYF
j_gene: TRBJ2-7; d_gene: NA; v_gene: TRBV20-1; abundance: NA; CDR3nt: TGCGGTGCTGGAGTCCTAGGGGTGGGCGAGCAGTACTTC; CDR3aa: CGAGVLGVGEQYF
j_gene: TRBJ1-1; d_gene: NA; v_gene: TRBV29-1; abundance: many; CDR3nt: TGCAGCGGGATACAGGGTAACACTGAAGCTTTCTTT; CDR3aa: CSGIQGNTEAFF
j_gene: TRBJ2-3; d_gene: TRBD2; v_gene: TRBV7-9; abundance: NA; CDR3nt: TGTGCCAGCAGCTACCCAGCGGGGGGTCCCGATACGCAGTATTTT; CDR3aa: CASSYPAGGPDTQYF
j_gene: TRBJ2-7; d_gene: TRBD1; v_gene: TRBV6-5; abundance: NA; CDR3nt: TGTGCCAACAGGGGGTCCCCCCAGGGCTACGAGCAGTACTTC; CDR3aa: CANRGSPQGYEQYF
j_gene: TRBJ2-7; d_gene: TRBD2; v_gene: TRBV20-1; abundance: NA; CDR3nt: TGCAGTGCTAGACTGGCTAGCGGGGGTTCAACCTACGAGCAGTACTTC; CDR3aa: CSARLASGGSTYEQYF
j_gene: TRBJ2-1; d_gene: TRBD2; v_gene: TRBV4-2; abundance: NA; CDR3nt: TGTGCCAGCAGCCAACACGGGACTAGCGGGAGTTTCGATGAGCAGTTCTTC; CDR3aa: CASSQHGTSGSFDEQFF
j_gene: TRBJ1-1; d_gene: TRBD1; v_gene: TRBV15; abundance: NA; CDR3nt: TGTGCCACCAGCAGAGAGGACAGGGGGACTGAAGCTTTCTTT; CDR3aa: CATSREDRGTEAFF
j_gene: TRBJ2-1; d_gene: TRBD1; v_gene: TRBV29-1; abundance: few; CDR3nt: TGCAGCCCCATTGGACAGGGGAACAATGAGCAGTTCTTC; CDR3aa: CSPIGQGNNEQFF
j_gene: TRBJ2-7; d_gene: TRBD2; v_gene: TRBV28; abundance: NA; CDR3nt: TGTGCCAGCAGTTTAAGGTTTGGGGGGGGTGGCGAGCAGTACTTC; CDR3aa: CASSLRFGGGGEQYF
j_gene: TRBJ2-7; d_gene: NA; v_gene: TRBV2; abundance: NA; CDR3nt: TGTGCCAGTGTGGAGTCGAGGTACGAGCAGTACTTC; CDR3aa: CASVESRYEQYF
j_gene: TRBJ2-3; d_gene: NA; v_gene: TRBV11-3; abundance: few; CDR3nt: TGTGCCAGCCAGGGCACAGATACGCAGTATTTT; CDR3aa: CASQGTDTQYF
j_gene: TRBJ1-5; d_gene: TRBD1; v_gene: TRBV2; abundance: NA; CDR3nt: TGTGCCAGCAGTGAGTCCGGGACAGTTTATTATCCTCAGCATTTT; CDR3aa: CASSESGTVYYPQHF
j_gene: TRBJ1-2; d_gene: TRBD1; v_gene: TRBV20-1; abundance: few; CDR3nt: TGCAGTACCGTAACAGGGGACGGACGCTCCTATGGCTACACCTTC; CDR3aa: CSTVTGDGRSYGYTF
j_gene: TRBJ1-5; d_gene: TRBD1; v_gene: TRBV28; abundance: NA; CDR3nt: TGTGCCAGCAGTCTCGGGACAGGTATACGCAATCAGCCCCAGCATTTT; CDR3aa: CASSLGTGIRNQPQHF
j_gene: TRBJ2-2; d_gene: TRBD1; v_gene: TRBV5-5; abundance: NA; CDR3nt: TGTGCCAGCAGCGAGAAGGGACAGGGGGTCGGGGAGCTGTTTTTT; CDR3aa: CASSEKGQGVGELFF
j_gene: TRBJ2-7; d_gene: TRBD1; v_gene: TRBV20-1; abundance: NA; CDR3nt: TGCAGTGCTAGAGTCACCGGGACAGGCTACGAGCAGTACTTC; CDR3aa: CSARVTGTGYEQYF
j_gene: TRBJ2-5; d_gene: TRBD2; v_gene: TRBV5-1; abundance: few; CDR3nt: TGCGCCAGCAGCTTCAGTAGCGGGGGGACCGGGGAGACCCAGTACTTC; CDR3aa: CASSFSSGGTGETQYF
j_gene: TRBJ2-7; d_gene: TRBD1; v_gene: TRBV2; abundance: few; CDR3nt: TGTGCCAGCAGACGGGACAGGGAAGACGAGCAGTACTTC; CDR3aa: CASRRDREDEQYF
j_gene: TRBJ1-2; d_gene: NA; v_gene: TRBV20-1; abundance: NA; CDR3nt: TGCAGTGCTAGTCCAGGAAAAAACTATGGCTACACCTTC; CDR3aa: CSASPGKNYGYTF
j_gene: TRBJ2-4; d_gene: TRBD2; v_gene: TRBV20-1; abundance: few; CDR3nt: TGCAGTGCTAGCCGGGACCCCGGGGGGCAGTACTTC; CDR3aa: CSASRDPGGQYF
j_gene: TRBJ2-2; d_gene: TRBD2; v_gene: TRBV11-2; abundance: NA; CDR3nt: TGTACCAGCAGCTGGACTAGCGGGGTCACCGGGGAGCTGTTTTTT; CDR3aa: CTSSWTSGVTGELFF
j_gene: TRBJ2-1; d_gene: NA; v_gene: TRBV7-2; abundance: few; CDR3nt: TGTGCCGTCCAAAGGGGGGCGGGAGTTACGTATGAGCAGTTCTTC; CDR3aa: CAVQRGAGVTYEQFF
j_gene: TRBJ2-7; d_gene: NA; v_gene: TRBV20-1; abundance: few; CDR3nt: TGCAGTGCCCCCCGCGGGGCCGGAGCCTACGAGCAGTACTTC; CDR3aa: CSAPRGAGAYEQYF
j_gene: TRBJ2-5; d_gene: NA; v_gene: TRBV4-1; abundance: NA; CDR3nt: TGCGCCAGCAGCCAGTTCGGACCCTCAAAAGAGACCCAGTACTTC; CDR3aa: CASSQFGPSKETQYF
j_gene: TRBJ1-2; d_gene: TRBD1; v_gene: TRBV2; abundance: few; CDR3nt: TGTGCCAGCAGTGAAGGCCGACAGGGGGGTAACTATGGCTACACCTTC; CDR3aa: CASSEGRQGGNYGYTF
j_gene: TRBJ2-1; d_gene: NA; v_gene: TRBV6-5; abundance: once; CDR3nt: TGTGCCAGCAGTTACAAGCGGAGCTCCTGCAATGAGCAGTTCTTC; CDR3aa: CASSYKRSSCNEQFF
j_gene: TRBJ2-2; d_gene: NA; v_gene: TRBV27; abundance: few; CDR3nt: TGTGCCAGCAGTTTAAGGGTTAACACCGGGGAGCTGTTTTTT; CDR3aa: CASSLRVNTGELFF
j_gene: TRBJ2-5; d_gene: NA; v_gene: TRBV4-1; abundance: few; CDR3nt: TGCGCCAGCAGCCATGTCCGGGAGACCCAGTACTTC; CDR3aa: CASSHVRETQYF
j_gene: TRBJ2-1; d_gene: NA; v_gene: TRBV27; abundance: once; CDR3nt: TGTGCCAGCCGAGAATGGTCCTACAATGAGCAGTTCTTC; CDR3aa: CASREWSYNEQFF
j_gene: TRBJ2-5; d_gene: NA; v_gene: TRBV3-1; abundance: few; CDR3nt: TGTGCCAGCAGCCAAGGCGGAGGCCAAGCGGCCCAGTACTTC; CDR3aa: CASSQGGGQAAQYF
j_gene: TRBJ2-5; d_gene: NA; v_gene: TRBV3-1; abundance: NA; CDR3nt: TGTGCCAGCAGCCTTACCCGCAGGGAGATAGGAGAGACCCAGTACTTC; CDR3aa: CASSLTRREIGETQYF
j_gene: TRBJ2-3; d_gene: NA; v_gene: TRBV3-1; abundance: few; CDR3nt: TGTGCCATTCGGGACACCAGTTCCCCAGATACGCAGTATTTT; CDR3aa: CAIRDTSSPDTQYF
j_gene: TRBJ2-1; d_gene: NA; v_gene: TRBV11-1; abundance: few; CDR3nt: TGTGCCAGCAGCTTAGCTAATGCGAGGTTGTTGTCCTACAATGAGCAGTTCTTC; CDR3aa: CASSLANARLLSYNEQFF
j_gene: TRBJ2-7; d_gene: TRBD2; v_gene: TRBV4-1; abundance: few; CDR3nt: TGCGCCAGCAACCCCCGGGCGACTAGCGGATCCTACGAGCAGTACTTC; CDR3aa: CASNPRATSGSYEQYF
j_gene: TRBJ2-1; d_gene: TRBD2; v_gene: TRBV20-1; abundance: NA; CDR3nt: TGCAGTGCTAGAGGGGTAACCTTAGCGGGGGAAAATTACAATGAGCAGTTCTTC; CDR3aa: CSARGVTLAGENYNEQFF